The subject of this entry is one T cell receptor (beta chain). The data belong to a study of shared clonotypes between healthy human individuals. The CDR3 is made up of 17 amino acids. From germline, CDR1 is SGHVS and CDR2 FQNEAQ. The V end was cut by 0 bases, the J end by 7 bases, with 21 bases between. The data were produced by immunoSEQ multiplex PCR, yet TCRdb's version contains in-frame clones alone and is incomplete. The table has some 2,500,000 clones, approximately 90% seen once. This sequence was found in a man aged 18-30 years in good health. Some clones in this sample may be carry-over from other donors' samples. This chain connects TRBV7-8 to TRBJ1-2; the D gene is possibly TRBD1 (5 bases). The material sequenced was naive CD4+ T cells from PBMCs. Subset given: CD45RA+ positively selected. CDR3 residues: CASSLAPTGTPLGGYTF. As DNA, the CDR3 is TGTGCCAGCAGCTTAGCCCCTACCGGGACTCCCTTGGGTGGCTACACCTTC.